These 19 T cell receptor beta chains came from one sample sequenced in a study of cytomegalovirus exposure and HLA in healthy donors. Both 60 Vbeta primers and 13 Jbeta primers went into the PCR. TCRdb's copy holds only in-frame clones and misses some; the assay was immunoSEQ multiplex PCR. The sample has approximately 170,000 clones; around three quarters are singletons. The sequenced sample was PBMCs. The receptors come from a woman aged 40 to 49 in good health and CMV-seronegative.

This chain connects TRBV30 to TRBJ2-3; 8 nucleotides align to TRBD2. Germline lookup yields CDR1 GTSNPN and CDR2 SVGIG (reference sequence). V shed 3 bases and J 3 bases; nucleotides not matched to a gene: 8. The CDR3 covers 15 residues. The CDR3 DNA reads TGTGCCTGGAGGGCGGCGGGAGGCGGGACAGATACGCAGTATTTT. Translation: CAWRAAGGGTDTQYF. Using reference TRBV30 and TRBJ2-3 for the parts outside the CDR3, the full variable domain is SQTIHQWPATLVQPVGSPLSLECTVEGTSNPNLYWYRQAAGRGLQLLFYSVGIGQISSEVPQNLSASRPQDRQFILSSKKLLLSDSGFYLCAWRAAGGGTDTQYFGPGTRLTVL.

The rearrangement joins TRBV27 to TRBJ2-3; TRBD2 agrees at 9 bases. The junction had 7 bases not matched to a gene; V was cut back by 4 bases and J by 2 bases. This CDR3 spans 16 amino acids. Germline V gene data show CDR1 as MNHEY and CDR2 as SMNVEV (reference sequence). Here the CDR3 reads CASSSLTSGYTDTQYF. DNA for the CDR3: TGTGCCAGCAGTTCCTTGACTAGCGGCTACACAGATACGCAGTATTTT.

The chain couples TRBV5-4 to TRBJ2-2, with D possibly TRBD1 on 5 matching bases. Germline CDR1 and CDR2: SGHNT and YYREEE (reference sequence). The CDR3 covers 13 residues. V lost 5 bases and J lost 6, with 11 bases in between. The CDR3 protein is CASRLWGAGELFF. The CDR3 DNA sequence: TGTGCCAGCAGACTCTGGGGCGCCGGGGAGCTGTTTTTT.

The chain combines TRBV18 with TRBJ2-2, with 7 nucleotides matching TRBD2. The V gene's germline CDR1 is KGHSH and CDR2 LQKENI. V trimming: 3 bases; J trimming: 3 bases; junction bases outside the gene matches: 4. This CDR3 contains 15 residues. CDR3 protein: CASSPQREDTGELFF. CDR3 DNA: TGTGCCAGCTCACCCCAGCGGGAAGACACCGGGGAGCTGTTTTTT.

The chain has TRBV5-4 and TRBJ2-3; possible D gene TRBD1, 6 bases. CDR3 length equals 16 residues. Looked up from germline, CDR1 is SGHNT and CDR2 is YYREEE (reference sequence). Trimming took 2 bases from V and 5 from J, leaving 18 bases between them. The DNA for the CDR3 is TGTGCCAGCAGCTTAGGAAACAGGGATTTTATAGATACGCAGTATTTT. It yields the protein CASSLGNRDFIDTQYF.

The chain carries TRBV6-1 and TRBJ1-1; TRBD1 might be the D (5 bases). CDR1 and CDR2 (germline): MNHNS, SASEGT. V lost 0 bases, J lost 8 bases, and 16 bases lay in between. The CDR3 contains 15 residues. CDR3 loop: CASSEAGIWGGEAFF. DNA for the CDR3: TGTGCCAGCAGTGAAGCGGGGATTTGGGGGGGGGAAGCTTTCTTT.

The V gene is TRBV19, the J gene TRBJ2-7; possibly TRBD2 for D (6 bases). With 2 bases removed from V and 0 bases from J, the gap between germline ends came to 11 bases. Germline CDR1 and CDR2: LNHDA and SQIVND (reference sequence). CDR3 length equals 15 residues. CDR3 loop: CASSISGRGSYEQYF. The DNA of the CDR3 is TGTGCCAGTAGTATATCGGGGCGGGGCTCCTACGAGCAGTACTTC.

The chain combines TRBV2 with TRBJ2-5, with 9 bases identical to TRBD1. In germline, CDR1 is SNHLY, CDR2 FYNNEI. This CDR3 has 14 residues. Trimming at V came to 4 bases and at J to 5 bases, leaving 5 bases not matched to a gene. CDR3 protein: CASSGGTGIETQYF. CDR3 nucleotide sequence: TGTGCCAGCAGTGGAGGGACAGGGATTGAGACCCAGTACTTC.

The CDR3 region is CASTTLGGDSNQPQHF. For the CDR3, the DNA is TGTGCCAGTACCACCCTGGGGGGGGATAGCAATCAGCCCCAGCATTTT. V is TRBV19 and J is TRBJ1-5; D perhaps matches TRBD1 (5 bases). This CDR3 spans 16 amino acids. V was trimmed by 7 bases and J by 0 bases, leaving 16 bases between them. The V gene's germline CDR1 is LNHDA and CDR2 SQIVND (reference sequence).

The DNA for the CDR3 is TGCGCCAGCAGCACGGACTCCTCAGGTTGGGCTGGCTACACCTTC. It translates to CASSTDSSGWAGYTF. The V gene is TRBV5-1, the J gene TRBJ1-2, with D unclear. CDR3 length: 15 amino acids. V lost 4 bases, J lost 7 bases, and 20 bases lay in between. Germline V gene lookup returns CDR1 SGHRS and CDR2 YFSETQ.

The rearrangement uses TRBV6-5 and TRBJ2-2; 9 bases line up with TRBD2. Trimming removed 5 bases from V and 2 bases from J; junction bases left unmatched: 3. The V gene's germline CDR1 is MNHEY and CDR2 SVGAGI. This CDR3 comprises 15 residues. CDR3 coding DNA: TGTGCCAGCAGTAGACTAGCGGTTAACACCGGGGAGCTGTTTTTT. Protein product: CASSRLAVNTGELFF.

This clone was counted only a few times. This sequence joins TRBV6-1 and TRBJ1-5; perhaps TRBD1 as D (5 bases). CDR1 MNHNS and CDR2 SASEGT come from the germline V gene. V lost 6 bases to trimming and J lost 7 bases, with 19 bases between them. The CDR3 is 15 residues long. In DNA form, the CDR3 reads TGTGCCAGCAGCCCCTGGAGGGGCGAGGGCCAGCCCCAGCATTTT. This codes for CASSPWRGEGQPQHF.

J is TRBJ1-2 and V is TRBV5-1, with 11 bases fitting TRBD1. Germline CDR1 and CDR2: SGHRS and YFSETQ. Trimming removed 4 bases from V and 5 bases from J; junction bases left unmatched: 7. This CDR3 comprises 15 residues. CDR3 loop: CASSLLGTGGYGYTF. CDR3 nucleotides: TGCGCCAGCAGCCTCCTGGGGACAGGGGGTTATGGCTACACCTTC.

The chain joins TRBV18 to TRBJ2-6; the D gene is possibly TRBD2 (5 bases). Trimming stripped 4 bases from V and 4 bases from J, with 11 bases between. Germline lookup yields CDR1 KGHSH and CDR2 LQKENI. The CDR3 is 15 residues long. The CDR3 DNA reads as TGTGCCAGCTCACTGGACTCCGGAGGGGCCAACGTCCTGACTTTC. This encodes CASSLDSGGANVLTF.

The chain has TRBV9 and TRBJ2-7, with D perhaps matching TRBD1 (6 bases). CDR1 is SGDLS, CDR2 YYNGEE, per germline. V was pared by 3 bases and J by 8 bases, with 21 bases between. CDR3 length: 15 residues. CDR3 DNA: TGTGCCAGCAGCGCCCTAGGGCAGGGGCTCGGGAAGCAGTACTTC. Translation: CASSALGQGLGKQYF.

V and J are TRBV6-1 and TRBJ2-7; 11 bases agree with TRBD2. CDR1 MNHNS and CDR2 SASEGT come from the germline V gene. The ends lost 1 base at V and 7 bases at J; junction bases unmatched: 6. The CDR3 is 15 residues long. CDR3 residues: CASSEEVAGGQEQYF. CDR3 DNA sequence: TGTGCCAGCAGTGAAGAGGTAGCGGGAGGGCAGGAGCAGTACTTC.

The chain has TRBV16 and TRBJ1-1, with 7 nucleotides matching TRBD1. Per germline, CDR1 KGHSY and CDR2 FQNENV. V shed 0 bases and J 6 bases; nucleotides not matched to a gene: 4. The CDR3 consists of 14 residues. CDR3 nucleotides: TGTGCCAGCAGCCAATCACAGGGGAGCGCTGAAGCTTTCTTT. It yields the protein CASSQSQGSAEAFF.

The gene calls are TRBV7-3 and TRBJ2-2; D possibly corresponds to TRBD1 (5 bases). CDR1 SGHTA and CDR2 FQGTGA come from the germline V gene. The V end lost 4 bases, the J end lost 4 bases, and 22 bases lay between the germline ends. The CDR3 has 18 amino acids. For the CDR3, the DNA is TGTGCCAGCAGCTCCTGGAATTACGACAGAATTCTCACCGGGGAGCTGTTTTTT. Residues: CASSSWNYDRILTGELFF.

The chain has TRBV6-1 and TRBJ1-1, with D possibly TRBD1 on 6 matching bases. Germline assignment: CDR1 MNHNS and CDR2 SASEGT. The V end was cut by 0 bases, the J end by 0 bases, with 11 bases between. This CDR3 is built from 16 residues. CDR3 nucleotides: TGTGCCAGCAGTGAAGCGCTGCAGGGGATGAACACTGAAGCTTTCTTT. Translating gives CASSEALQGMNTEAFF.